This TCR beta chain is from a study of OX40 agonist ivuxolimab in advanced cancers. Across the whole study: Patients receiving dose escalation had hepatocellular carcinoma, melanoma, renal cell or head and neck cancer. Males comprised roughly four fifths of the group, whose mean age was approximately 60 years (range 23 to 79).

The length of the CDR3 is 15 residues. Germline CDR1 reads MNHEY; CDR2 reads SVGAGI. Between the trimmed V and J ends, which lost 6 bases and 0 bases, there was a span of 12 bases. The table came from immunoSEQ multiplex PCR; TCRdb's copy has only in-frame clones and leaves some out. The sample includes 45,000 to 50,000 clones, 70% to 90% of them seen just once. The clonotype was recovered from an adult with an advanced solid tumor such as melanoma, head and neck, liver or kidney cancer. This sequence joins TRBV6-5 and TRBJ1-3; the D gene is possibly TRBD1 (6 bases). The sample consisted of CD4+ or CD8+ T cells sorted from blood, taken in a trial of the OX40 agonist ivuxolimab. The CDR3 spells CASSRGAFSGNTIYF. CDR3 nucleotide sequence: TGTGCCAGCAGCCGGGGGGCCTTCTCTGGAAACACCATATATTTT.